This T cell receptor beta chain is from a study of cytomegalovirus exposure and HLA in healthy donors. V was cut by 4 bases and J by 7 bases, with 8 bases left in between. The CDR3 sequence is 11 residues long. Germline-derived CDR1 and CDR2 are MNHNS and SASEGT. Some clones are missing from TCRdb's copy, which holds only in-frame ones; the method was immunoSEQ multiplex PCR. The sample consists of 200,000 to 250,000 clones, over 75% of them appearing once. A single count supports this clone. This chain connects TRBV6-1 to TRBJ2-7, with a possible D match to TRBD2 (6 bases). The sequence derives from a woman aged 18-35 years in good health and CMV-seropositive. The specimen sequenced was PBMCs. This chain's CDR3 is CASSGGLEQYF. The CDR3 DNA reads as TGTGCCAGCAGTGGGGGACTGGAGCAGTACTTC.